The TCR beta chain described here comes from a study of T cells in localized non-small cell lung cancer. Notes on this clone: Its antigen is not identified.

Regarding the study as a whole: Paired adjacent lung recovered a median roughly 54 of the top 100 tumor clones. Heterogeneity remains possible because sequencing was limited to only one tumor region.

Generated by immunoSEQ multiplex PCR, the TCRdb table keeps only in-frame clones and is missing some. The sample has around 28,000 clones; 85% to 95% are singletons. The CDR3 has 12 residues. Germline-derived CDR1 and CDR2 are SQVTM and ANQGSEA. Deletions cut 7 bases from V and 4 bases from J, with 13 bases between. This sample comprised peripheral blood, obtained before any cancer treatment. The genes are TRBV29-1 and TRBJ1-1; D possibly corresponds to TRBD1 (5 bases). The clonotype comes from a woman aged 35-75 years with stage I lung adenocarcinoma. The CDR3: CSARWGSTEAFF. The CDR3 DNA is TGCAGCGCCCGATGGGGGAGCACTGAAGCTTTCTTT.